This TCR beta chain was found in a study of blood T cell repertoires in COVID-19. The method was immunoSEQ multiplex PCR; TCRdb's version includes in-frame clones alone and lacks a portion of them. The sample yields 330,000 or so clones, about 92% seen once. Sample: PBMCs or T cells enriched from blood (not recorded which). The receptor's source is a woman between 25 and 40 years old who had recovered from COVID-19.

The CDR3: CASSDTGQSYSPLHF. The CDR3 DNA reads TGTGCCAGCAGCGACACGGGACAGTCCTATTCACCCCTCCACTTT. The chain employs TRBV9 and TRBJ1-6, with 7 nucleotides matching TRBD1. Germline CDR1 SGDLS, CDR2 YYNGEE. J gave up 8 bases and V 3 bases, and 8 bases lay outside the gene matches. This CDR3 region has 15 residues.